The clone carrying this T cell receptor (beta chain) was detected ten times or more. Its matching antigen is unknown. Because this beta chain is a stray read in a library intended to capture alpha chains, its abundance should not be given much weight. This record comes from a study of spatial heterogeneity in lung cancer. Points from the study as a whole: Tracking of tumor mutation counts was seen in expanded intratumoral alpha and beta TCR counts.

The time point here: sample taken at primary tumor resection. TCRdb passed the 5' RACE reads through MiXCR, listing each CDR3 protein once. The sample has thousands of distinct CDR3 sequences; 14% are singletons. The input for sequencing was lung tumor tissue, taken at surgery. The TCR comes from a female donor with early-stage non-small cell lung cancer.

The CDR3 region is CASSPGGNEQFF. The CDR3 nucleotides are TGCGCCAGCAGCCCCGGGGGCAATGAGCAGTTCTTC. This chain connects TRBV4-3 to TRBJ2-1; D perhaps matches TRBD2 (6 bases). V gave up 4 bases and J gave up 6 bases, with 7 bases separating them. This CDR3 has 12 amino acids. Germline V gene data show CDR1 as LGHNA and CDR2 as YSLEER.